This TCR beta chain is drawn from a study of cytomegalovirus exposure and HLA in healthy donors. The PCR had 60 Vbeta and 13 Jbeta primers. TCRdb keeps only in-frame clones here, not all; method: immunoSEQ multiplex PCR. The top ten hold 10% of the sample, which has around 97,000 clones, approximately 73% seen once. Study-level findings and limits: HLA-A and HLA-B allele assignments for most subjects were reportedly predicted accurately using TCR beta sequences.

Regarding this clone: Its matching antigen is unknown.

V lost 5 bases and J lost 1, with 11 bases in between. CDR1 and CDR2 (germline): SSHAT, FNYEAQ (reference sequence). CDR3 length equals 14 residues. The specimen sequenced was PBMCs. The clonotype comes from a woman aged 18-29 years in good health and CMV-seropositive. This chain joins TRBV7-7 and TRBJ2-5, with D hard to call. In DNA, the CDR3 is TGTGCCAGCAGCCCTTCGAGCCTCCAAGAGACCCAGTACTTC. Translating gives CASSPSSLQETQYF.